This TCR beta chain was profiled in a study of blood T cell repertoires in COVID-19. Study-wide context: Samples taken during acute and convalescent COVID-19 were collected in the United States, Italy and Spain. In each case, the material was cDNA or gDNA derived from T cells, B-cell-depleted T cells, or PBMCs.

Under the authors' procedure: Amplifying reference gene primers gave estimates of nucleated cell counts. Clones were sequenced by immunoSEQ multiplex PCR, and TCRdb holds only the in-frame ones, with some missing. The V and J calls and clone size are taken from that table; D and trimming were inferred from the DNA. The sample carries around 170,000 clones, around 86% recorded once. Trimming removed 1 base at V and 1 base at J, with 8 bases between. CDR1 is SEHNR and CDR2 is FQNEAQ in the germline V gene (reference sequence). This CDR3 region has 14 residues. The source material was peripheral blood. The TCR sequence derives from a woman aged 40 to 50 with acute or convalescent COVID-19. This chain links TRBV7-9 with TRBJ2-7; D call uncertain. The chain's CDR3 is CASSLEFPSYEQYF. The CDR3 DNA sequence: TGTGCCAGCAGCTTAGAATTCCCTTCCTACGAGCAGTACTTC.